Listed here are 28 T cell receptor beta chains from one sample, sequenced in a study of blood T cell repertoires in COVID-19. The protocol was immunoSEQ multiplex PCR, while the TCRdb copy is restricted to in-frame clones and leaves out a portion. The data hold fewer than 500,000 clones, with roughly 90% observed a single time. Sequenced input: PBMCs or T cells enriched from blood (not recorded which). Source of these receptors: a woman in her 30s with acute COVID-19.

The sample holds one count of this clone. CDR3 residues: CASSFGTGGSTGYGYTF. In DNA form, the CDR3 reads TGTGCCAGCAGCTTCGGGACAGGGGGCTCGACTGGCTATGGCTACACCTTC. V usage is TRBV5-4 and J usage is TRBJ1-2; 12 bases match TRBD1. There are 17 residues in the CDR3. The germline V gene has CDR1 SGHNT and CDR2 YYREEE (reference sequence). Trimming took 2 bases from V and 4 from J; bases not matched to a gene: 9.

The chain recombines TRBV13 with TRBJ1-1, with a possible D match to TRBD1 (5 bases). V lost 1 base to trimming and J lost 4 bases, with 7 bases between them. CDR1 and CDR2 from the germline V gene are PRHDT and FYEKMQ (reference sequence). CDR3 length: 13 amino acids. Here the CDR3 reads CASSLARATEAFF. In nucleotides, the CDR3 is TGTGCCAGCAGCTTAGCCAGGGCCACTGAAGCTTTCTTT.

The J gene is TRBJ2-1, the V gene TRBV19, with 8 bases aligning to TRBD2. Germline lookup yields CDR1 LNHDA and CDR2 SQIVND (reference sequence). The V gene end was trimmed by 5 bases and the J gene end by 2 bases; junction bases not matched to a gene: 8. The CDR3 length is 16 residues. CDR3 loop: CASSSQRGPPYNEQFF. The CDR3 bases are TGTGCCAGTAGTTCCCAGCGGGGGCCACCCTACAATGAGCAGTTCTTC.

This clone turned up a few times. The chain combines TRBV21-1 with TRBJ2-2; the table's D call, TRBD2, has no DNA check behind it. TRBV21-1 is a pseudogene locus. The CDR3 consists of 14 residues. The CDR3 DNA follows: TGTGCCAGCAGCAAAGGGAGGGAGCCCGGGGAGCTGTTTTTT. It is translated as CASSKGREPGELFF.

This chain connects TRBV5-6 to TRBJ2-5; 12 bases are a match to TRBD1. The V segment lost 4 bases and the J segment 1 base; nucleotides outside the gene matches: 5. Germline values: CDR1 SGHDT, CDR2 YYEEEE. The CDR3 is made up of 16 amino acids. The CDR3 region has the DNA TGTGCCAGCAGCCCCTCGGGACAGGGGGCCCAAGAGACCCAGTACTTC. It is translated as CASSPSGQGAQETQYF. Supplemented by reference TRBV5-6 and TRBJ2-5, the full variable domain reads DAGVTQSPTHLIKTRGQQVTLRCSPKSGHDTVSWYQQALGQGPQFIFQYYEEEERQRGNFPDRFSGHQFPNYSSELNVNALLLGDSALYLCASSPSGQGAQETQYFGPGTRLLVL.

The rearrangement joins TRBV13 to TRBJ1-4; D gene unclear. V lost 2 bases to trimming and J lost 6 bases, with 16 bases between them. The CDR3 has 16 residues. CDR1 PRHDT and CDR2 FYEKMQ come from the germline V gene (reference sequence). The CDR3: CASSLRRSGFDEKLFF. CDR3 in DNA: TGTGCCAGCAGCTTACGCAGATCGGGGTTTGATGAAAAACTGTTTTTT. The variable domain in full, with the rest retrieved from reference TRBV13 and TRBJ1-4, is AAGVIQSPRHLIKEKRETATLKCYPIPRHDTVYWYQQGPGQDPQFLISFYEKMQSDKGSIPDRFSAQQFSDYHSELNMSSLELGDSALYFCASSLRRSGFDEKLFFGSGTQLSVL.

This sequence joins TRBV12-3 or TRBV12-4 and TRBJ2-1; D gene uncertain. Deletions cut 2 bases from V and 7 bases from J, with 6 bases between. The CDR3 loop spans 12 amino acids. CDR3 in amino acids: CASSLSVNEQFF. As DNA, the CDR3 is TGTGCCAGCAGTTTATCGGTGAATGAGCAGTTCTTC.

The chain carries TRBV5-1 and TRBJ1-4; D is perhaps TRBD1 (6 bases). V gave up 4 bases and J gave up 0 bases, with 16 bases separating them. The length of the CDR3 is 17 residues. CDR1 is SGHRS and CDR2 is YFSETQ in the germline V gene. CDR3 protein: CASSPGQYTATNEKLFF. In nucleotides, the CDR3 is TGCGCCAGCAGCCCTGGACAGTATACTGCAACTAATGAAAAACTGTTTTTT.

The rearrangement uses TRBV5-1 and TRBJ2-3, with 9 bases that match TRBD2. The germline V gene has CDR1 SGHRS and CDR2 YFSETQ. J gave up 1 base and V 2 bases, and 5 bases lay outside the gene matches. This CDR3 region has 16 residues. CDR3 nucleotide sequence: TGCGCCAGCAGCTTAGGCGGGGGGGCAGGCACAGATACGCAGTATTTT. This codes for CASSLGGGAGTDTQYF.

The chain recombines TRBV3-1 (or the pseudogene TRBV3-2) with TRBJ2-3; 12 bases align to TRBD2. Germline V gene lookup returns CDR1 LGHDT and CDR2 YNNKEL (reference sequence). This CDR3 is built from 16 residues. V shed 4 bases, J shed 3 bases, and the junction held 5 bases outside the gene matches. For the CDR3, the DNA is TGTGCCAGCAGCCGTGCTAGCGGGGGGGGAACAGATACGCAGTATTTT. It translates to CASSRASGGGTDTQYF.

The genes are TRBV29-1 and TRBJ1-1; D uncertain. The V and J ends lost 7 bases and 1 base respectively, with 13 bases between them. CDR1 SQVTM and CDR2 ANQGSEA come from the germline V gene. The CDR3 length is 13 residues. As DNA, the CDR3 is TGCAGCGCCGATGGGCAGACGAACACTGAAGCTTTCTTT. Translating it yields CSADGQTNTEAFF.

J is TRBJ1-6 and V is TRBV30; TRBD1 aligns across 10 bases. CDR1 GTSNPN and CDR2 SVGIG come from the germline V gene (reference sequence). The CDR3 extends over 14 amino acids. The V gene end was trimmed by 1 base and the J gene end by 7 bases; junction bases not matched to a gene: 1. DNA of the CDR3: TGTGCCTGGAGTGGGGACAGGGGAAATTCACCCCTCCACTTT. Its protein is CAWSGDRGNSPLHF.

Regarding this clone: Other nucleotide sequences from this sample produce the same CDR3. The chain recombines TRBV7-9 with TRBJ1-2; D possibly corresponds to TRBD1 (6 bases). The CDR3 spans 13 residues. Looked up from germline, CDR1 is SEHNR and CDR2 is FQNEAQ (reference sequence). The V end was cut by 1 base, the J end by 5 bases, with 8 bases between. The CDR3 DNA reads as TGTGCCAGCAGCTTAGGAGGGGGATATGGCTACACCTTC. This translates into CASSLGGGYGYTF.

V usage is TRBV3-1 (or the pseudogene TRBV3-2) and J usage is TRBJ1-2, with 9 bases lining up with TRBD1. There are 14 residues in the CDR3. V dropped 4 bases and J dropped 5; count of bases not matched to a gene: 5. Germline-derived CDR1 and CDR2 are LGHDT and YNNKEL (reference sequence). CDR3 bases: TGTGCCAGCAGCCCCTCCGGGACAGGGTATGGCTACACCTTC. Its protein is CASSPSGTGYGYTF.

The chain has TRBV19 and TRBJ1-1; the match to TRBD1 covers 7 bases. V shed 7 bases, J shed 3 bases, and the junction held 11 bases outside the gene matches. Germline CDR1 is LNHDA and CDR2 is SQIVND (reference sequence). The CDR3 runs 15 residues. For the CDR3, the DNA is TGTGCCAGTACCTCTAGAGGGGGCCGGGACACTGAAGCTTTCTTT. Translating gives CASTSRGGRDTEAFF.

CDR3 coding DNA: TGTGCCAGCTCACCCGACACCTCTGGAAACACCATATATTTT. Translation: CASSPDTSGNTIYF. The chain uses TRBV18 and TRBJ1-3; D is undetermined. The ends were cut back, 3 bases at V and 0 bases at J, with 6 bases in the middle. This CDR3 comprises 14 residues. CDR1 is KGHSH and CDR2 is LQKENI in the germline V gene.

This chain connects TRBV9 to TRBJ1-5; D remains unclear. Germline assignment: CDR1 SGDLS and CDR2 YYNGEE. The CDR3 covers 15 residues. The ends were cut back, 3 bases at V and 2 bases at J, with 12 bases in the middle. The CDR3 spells CASSAGNNGNQPQHF. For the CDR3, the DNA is TGTGCCAGCAGCGCCGGGAATAATGGCAATCAGCCCCAGCATTTT.

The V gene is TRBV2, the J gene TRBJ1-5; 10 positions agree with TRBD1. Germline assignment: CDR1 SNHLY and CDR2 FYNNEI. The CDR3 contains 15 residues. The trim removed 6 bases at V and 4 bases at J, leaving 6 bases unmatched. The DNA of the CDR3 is TGTGCCAGCAGAGAGGGACAGGGGACGAATCAGCCCCAGCATTTT. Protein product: CASREGQGTNQPQHF. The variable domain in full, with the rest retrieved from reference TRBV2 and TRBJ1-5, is EPEVTQTPSHQVTQMGQEVILRCVPISNHLYFYWYRQILGQKVEFLVSFYNNEISEKSEIFDDQFSVERPDGSNFTLKIRSTKLEDSAMYFCASREGQGTNQPQHFGDGTRLSIL.

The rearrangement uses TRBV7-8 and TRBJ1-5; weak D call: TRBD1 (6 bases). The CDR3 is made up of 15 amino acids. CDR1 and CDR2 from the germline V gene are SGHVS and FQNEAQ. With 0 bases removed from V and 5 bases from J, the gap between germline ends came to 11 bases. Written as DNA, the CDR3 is TGTGCCAGCAGCTTAGCGGGGGCAGCACATCAGCCCCAGCATTTT. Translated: CASSLAGAAHQPQHF.

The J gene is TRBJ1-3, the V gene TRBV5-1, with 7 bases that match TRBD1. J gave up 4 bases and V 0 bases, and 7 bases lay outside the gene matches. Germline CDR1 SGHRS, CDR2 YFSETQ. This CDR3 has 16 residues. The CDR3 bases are TGCGCCAGCAGCTTGGCGTTACAGGGGCTGGGAAACACCATATATTTT. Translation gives CASSLALQGLGNTIYF.

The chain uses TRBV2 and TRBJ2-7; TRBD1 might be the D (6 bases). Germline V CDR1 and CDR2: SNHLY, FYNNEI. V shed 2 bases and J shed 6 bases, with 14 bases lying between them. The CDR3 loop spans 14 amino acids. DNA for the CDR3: TGTGCCAGCAGTGAACGTACAGGGATGGGCGAGCAGTACTTC. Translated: CASSERTGMGEQYF.

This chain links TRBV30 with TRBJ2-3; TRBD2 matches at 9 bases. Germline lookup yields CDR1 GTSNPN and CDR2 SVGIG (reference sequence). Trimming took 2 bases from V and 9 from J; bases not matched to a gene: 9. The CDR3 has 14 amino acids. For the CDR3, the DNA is TGTGCCTGGAGTACACAAGCGGGGGGAGTGACGCAGTATTTT. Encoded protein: CAWSTQAGGVTQYF. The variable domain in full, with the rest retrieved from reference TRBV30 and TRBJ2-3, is SQTIHQWPATLVQPVGSPLSLECTVEGTSNPNLYWYRQAAGRGLQLLFYSVGIGQISSEVPQNLSASRPQDRQFILSSKKLLLSDSGFYLCAWSTQAGGVTQYFGPGTRLTVL.

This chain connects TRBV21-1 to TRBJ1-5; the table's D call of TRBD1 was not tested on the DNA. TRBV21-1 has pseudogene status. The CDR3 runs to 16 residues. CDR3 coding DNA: TGTGCCAGCAGCCTCACGAGGGACAGGGAATTTCAACCCCAGCATTTT. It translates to CASSLTRDREFQPQHF.

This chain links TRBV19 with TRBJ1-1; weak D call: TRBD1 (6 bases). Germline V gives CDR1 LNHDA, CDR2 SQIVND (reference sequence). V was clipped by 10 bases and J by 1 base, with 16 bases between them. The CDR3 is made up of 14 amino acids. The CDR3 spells CATNPRGKNTEAFF. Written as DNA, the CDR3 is TGTGCCACAAACCCTAGGGGGAAGAACACTGAAGCTTTCTTT.

This CDR3 reads CASTRRGGGSAGELFF. The DNA for the CDR3 is TGTGCCAGTACCCGGAGGGGAGGGGGGTCCGCCGGGGAGCTGTTTTTT. The chain is built from TRBV19 and TRBJ2-2; the D gene is possibly TRBD2 (7 bases). CDR1 is LNHDA, CDR2 SQIVND, per germline (reference sequence). This CDR3 region has 16 residues. Trimming took 7 bases from V and 6 from J, leaving 21 bases between them.

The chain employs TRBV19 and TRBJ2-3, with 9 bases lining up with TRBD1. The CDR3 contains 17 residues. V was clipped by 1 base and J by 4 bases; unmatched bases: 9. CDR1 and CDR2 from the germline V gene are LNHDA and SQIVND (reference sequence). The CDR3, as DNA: TGTGCCAGTAGTATAGGTGCAGGGACAGGGTACGCAGATACGCAGTATTTT. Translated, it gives CASSIGAGTGYADTQYF.

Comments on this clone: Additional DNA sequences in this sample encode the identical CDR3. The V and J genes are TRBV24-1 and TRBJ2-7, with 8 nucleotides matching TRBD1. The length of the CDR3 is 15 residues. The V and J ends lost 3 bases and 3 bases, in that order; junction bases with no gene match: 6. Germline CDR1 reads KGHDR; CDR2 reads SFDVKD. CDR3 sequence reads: CATSDPGTGVYEQYF. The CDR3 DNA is TGTGCCACCAGTGATCCCGGGACAGGAGTCTACGAGCAGTACTTC.

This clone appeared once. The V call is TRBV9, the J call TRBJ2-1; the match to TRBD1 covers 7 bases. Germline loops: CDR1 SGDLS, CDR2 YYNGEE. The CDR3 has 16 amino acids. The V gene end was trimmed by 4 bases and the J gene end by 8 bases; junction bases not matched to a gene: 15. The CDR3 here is CASSSPRDSVDHEQFF. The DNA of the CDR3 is TGTGCCAGCAGCTCACCCCGGGACAGTGTGGACCATGAGCAGTTCTTC.